This is a list of T cell receptor beta chains from one sample in a study of beta chain features in type 1 diabetes. Clones were read by immunoSEQ multiplex PCR, and TCRdb kept only the in-frame ones, dropping some. The repertoire includes 200,000 to 250,000 clones, 25% to 35% of them detected once, and roughly 4% sits in the top ten. Sequenced sample: central memory CD4+ T cells from blood. These TCRs come from a man aged 25 to 40 in good health. CDR3s include the opening cysteine and the closing phenylalanine or tryptophan. The D gene is left open where the match is weak. Expanded clones get a size class; other rows say once, few or many, or leave the size out.

v_gene	abundance	d_gene	j_gene	CDR3aa	CDR3nt
TRBV7-9	many	TRBD2	TRBJ2-1	CASSIGGEQFF	TGTGCCAGCAGCATCGGGGGGGAGCAGTTCTTC
TRBV29-1	few	TRBD1	TRBJ2-5	CSGRTGGETQYF	TGCAGCGGGAGGACAGGGGGCGAGACCCAGTACTTC
TRBV7-2	-	TRBD1	TRBJ2-7	CASSPRTGAYEQYF	TGTGCCAGCAGTCCTAGGACAGGGGCCTACGAGCAGTACTTC
TRBV30	-	-	TRBJ2-1	CAHRGQGREQFF	TGTGCCCACCGCGGTCAGGGGAGGGAGCAGTTCTTC
TRBV9	many	TRBD2	TRBJ2-3	CASSALAGPRDTQYF	TGTGCCAGCAGCGCCCTAGCGGGGCCACGGGATACGCAGTATTTT
TRBV7-9	-	TRBD1	TRBJ2-5	CASSKRTGGETQYF	TGTGCCAGCAGCAAGCGGACAGGCGGGGAGACCCAGTACTTC
TRBV4-1	-	-	TRBJ1-1	CASSHPQVNTEAFF	TGCGCCAGCAGCCATCCCCAGGTTAACACTGAAGCTTTCTTT
TRBV18	many	-	TRBJ2-2	CASSPTEETGELFF	TGTGCCAGCTCACCAACAGAGGAGACCGGGGAGCTGTTTTTT
TRBV27	few	-	TRBJ2-7	CASSRDGPYEQYF	TGTGCCAGCAGCCGGGACGGACCCTACGAGCAGTACTTC
TRBV19	-	-	TRBJ2-2	CASSSPNTGELFF	TGTGCCAGTAGTTCGCCAAACACCGGGGAGCTGTTTTTT
TRBV23-1	few	TRBD2	TRBJ2-1	CASSQFGTSGHNEQFF	TGCGCCAGCAGTCAATTCGGGACTAGCGGGCACAATGAGCAGTTCTTC
TRBV5-1	-	-	TRBJ2-3	CASSPRERRTDTQYF	TGCGCCAGCAGCCCCCGGGAGAGGAGGACAGATACGCAGTATTTT
TRBV18	-	-	TRBJ1-1	CASSPGRSTEAFF	TGTGCCAGCTCACCGGGGAGGAGTACTGAAGCTTTCTTT
TRBV5-1	once	-	TRBJ2-5	CASSFSGSQETQYF	TGCGCCAGCAGCTTCTCTGGGTCCCAAGAGACCCAGTACTTC
TRBV30	few	TRBD1	TRBJ1-5	CAWEGQGGNQPQHF	TGTGCCTGGGAAGGGCAGGGGGGCAATCAGCCCCAGCATTTT
TRBV30	-	TRBD1	TRBJ2-7	CAWTHWLGQGAGEQYF	TGTGCCTGGACACACTGGCTGGGGCAGGGGGCGGGCGAGCAGTACTTC
TRBV29-1	few	TRBD2	TRBJ2-1	CSDLPGGGSNEQFF	TGCAGTGACCTTCCTGGCGGGGGAAGCAATGAGCAGTTCTTC
TRBV27	-	-	TRBJ2-6	CASSSSLGANVLTF	TGTGCCAGCAGTTCCTCTCTGGGCGCCAACGTCCTGACTTTC
TRBV25-1	-	-	TRBJ1-3	CASSVGPSGNTIYF	TGTGCCAGCAGTGTGGGACCCTCTGGAAACACCATATATTTT
TRBV29-1	-	TRBD1	TRBJ2-5	CSVERTGRTQYF	TGCAGCGTTGAGAGGACAGGGCGGACCCAGTACTTC
TRBV18	few	-	TRBJ2-3	CASSPLSSTDTQYF	TGTGCCAGCTCACCGCTAAGCAGCACAGATACGCAGTATTTT
TRBV2	-	-	TRBJ2-7	CASSENPRYEQYF	TGTGCCAGCAGTGAAAACCCTCGCTACGAGCAGTACTTC
TRBV18	-	TRBD1	TRBJ2-2	CASGRDRPPNTGELFF	TGTGCCAGCGGGCGGGACAGGCCTCCGAACACCGGGGAGCTGTTTTTT
TRBV28	once	TRBD1	TRBJ1-5	CASSLQKGARSNQPQHF	TGTGCCAGCAGTCTTCAAAAGGGGGCTCGAAGCAATCAGCCCCAGCATTTT
TRBV11-2	-	-	TRBJ2-1	CASSRGSSYNEQFF	TGTGCCTCCTCAAGGGGAAGCTCCTACAATGAGCAGTTCTTC
TRBV21-1	few	-	TRBJ1-5	CASRELREPRQPQHF	TGTGCCAGCAGAGAGCTTAGGGAACCGAGGCAGCCCCAGCATTTT